Listed below are T cell receptor beta chains from one sample, sequenced in a study of cytomegalovirus exposure and HLA in healthy donors. Assay: immunoSEQ multiplex PCR; the TCRdb copy retains only in-frame clones and omits some. The sample contains about 91,000 clones, 80% to 90% of which appear only once. The sequencing sample was made of PBMCs. The receptors were gathered from a man aged 18 to 29 in good health and CMV-seronegative. Both conserved end residues are part of each CDR3. Each record gives: clone size, D gene, J gene, V gene, CDR3 protein, CDR3 DNA. A D gene is named only where the DNA matches it firmly. The size of a clone is reported for some rows only, either as once, few or many, or as a class for expanded clones.

few NA TRBJ2-7 TRBV5-1 CASSQAPYEQYF TGCGCCAGCAGCCAGGCTCCCTACGAGCAGTACTTC
once NA TRBJ1-1 TRBV19 CASRPPQGSEAFF TGTGCCAGTAGACCCCCCCAGGGTTCTGAAGCTTTCTTT
once NA TRBJ1-1 TRBV5-1 CASSSTGKMNTEAFF TGCGCCAGCAGCTCTACCGGGAAGATGAACACTGAAGCTTTCTTT
NA NA TRBJ2-3 TRBV10-1 CASTIAQYF TGCGCCAGCACTATTGCGCAGTATTTT
once NA TRBJ2-4 TRBV28 CAISGSRAKNIQYF TGTGCCATCTCCGGGTCGAGAGCCAAAAACATTCAGTACTTC
NA TRBD2 TRBJ2-1 TRBV4-2 CASSQASGCEQFF TGTGCCAGCAGCCAGGCTAGCGGGTGTGAGCAGTTCTTC
NA NA TRBJ1-1 TRBV11-2 CASSSQIQNTEAFF TGTGCCAGCAGCTCCCAAATACAGAACACTGAAGCTTTCTTT
NA TRBD2 TRBJ2-7 TRBV6-5 CASSYLTGGPSEQYF TGTGCCAGCAGTTATCTTACGGGAGGGCCGTCCGAGCAGTACTTC
NA NA TRBJ1-5 TRBV28 CASTLWARSNQPQHF TGTGCCAGCACCCTTTGGGCCCGTAGCAATCAGCCCCAGCATTTT
NA TRBD1 TRBJ2-6 TRBV7-6 CASSLRTGVHSGANVLTF TGTGCCAGCAGCTTAAGGACAGGAGTCCACTCTGGGGCCAACGTCCTGACTTTC
NA TRBD1 TRBJ2-7 TRBV5-6 CASSPPPQGNYEQYF TGTGCCAGCAGCCCCCCGCCACAGGGGAACTACGAGCAGTACTTC
few NA TRBJ1-6 TRBV5-8 CASGPWTTPRGNSPLHF TGTGCCAGCGGCCCCTGGACGACGCCTAGGGGTAATTCACCCCTCCACTTT
NA TRBD2 TRBJ2-3 TRBV7-9 CASSPPGGRDTDTQYF TGTGCCAGCAGCCCACCTGGCGGGAGGGACACAGATACGCAGTATTTT
NA NA TRBJ2-1 TRBV5-4 CASSLDPQSGFNEQFF TGTGCCAGCAGCTTGGACCCCCAGTCAGGGTTCAATGAGCAGTTCTTC
NA NA TRBJ1-2 TRBV28 CASSGSPWGDMNGYTF TGTGCCAGCAGTGGGTCTCCCTGGGGCGATATGAATGGCTACACCTTC
NA TRBD2 TRBJ2-7 TRBV30 CAWSSGTSSYEQYF TGTGCCTGGAGTAGCGGGACCAGCTCCTACGAGCAGTACTTC
NA TRBD1 TRBJ2-7 TRBV28 CASSSLYRGQDEQYF TGTGCCAGCAGTTCCCTTTATCGAGGACAGGACGAGCAGTACTTC
NA NA TRBJ1-1 TRBV28 CASSFLNTEAFF TGTGCCAGCAGTTTCTTGAACACTGAAGCTTTCTTT
NA NA TRBJ1-4 TRBV28 CASSFVESGREKLFF TGTGCCAGCAGTTTCGTGGAGTCAGGGCGGGAAAAACTGTTTTTT
NA NA TRBJ2-7 TRBV27 CASTPIGGDSYEQYF TGTGCCAGCACCCCTATAGGGGGTGACTCCTACGAGCAGTACTTC
NA TRBD2 TRBJ2-4 TRBV5-1 CASSVPGGPTDIQYF TGCGCCAGCAGCGTGCCGGGAGGGCCGACGGACATTCAGTACTTC
NA NA TRBJ2-1 TRBV7-6 CASSRAASSYNEQFF TGTGCCAGCAGCCGAGCGGCGAGCTCCTACAATGAGCAGTTCTTC
NA TRBD1 TRBJ2-7 TRBV18 CASFPGQGYEQYF TGTGCCAGCTTCCCGGGACAGGGCTACGAGCAGTACTTC
NA TRBD1 TRBJ2-7 TRBV19 CASMGPGQGTMGRGYEQYF TGTGCCAGTATGGGGCCGGGACAGGGAACCATGGGTAGAGGCTACGAGCAGTACTTC
NA TRBD1 TRBJ2-1 TRBV19 CASSILGQGAEQFF TGTGCCAGTAGTATCCTGGGACAGGGGGCAGAGCAGTTCTTC